Listed below are T cell receptor beta chains from one sample, sequenced in a study of cytomegalovirus exposure and HLA in healthy donors. The data were produced by immunoSEQ multiplex PCR, yet TCRdb's version contains in-frame clones alone and is incomplete. Among about 140,000 clones listed, 75% to 90% were seen once. Sequenced sample: PBMCs. These receptors all come from a female donor in good health and CMV-seronegative. Both conserved end residues are part of each CDR3. The D gene is left open where the match is weak. Expanded clones are given a class, and other clones once, few, many or no size at all.

CDR3aa | CDR3nt | abundance | j_gene | d_gene | v_gene
CASRWDREREQYF | TGTGCCAGTAGATGGGACAGGGAAAGAGAGCAGTACTTC | . | TRBJ2-7 | TRBD1 | TRBV19
CASSQDRSGGGELFF | TGCGCCAGCAGCCAAGATAGGAGCGGTGGCGGGGAGCTGTTTTTT | . | TRBJ2-2 | . | TRBV4-1
CASFGQGLNTEAFF | TGTGCCAGCTTCGGACAGGGGCTGAACACTGAAGCTTTCTTT | . | TRBJ1-1 | TRBD1 | TRBV18
CATSRTADNEQFF | TGTGCCACCAGCAGGACAGCTGACAATGAGCAGTTCTTC | . | TRBJ2-1 | . | TRBV15
CASSPALGSRETQYF | TGTGCCAGCAGTCCGGCCCTTGGGAGTAGGGAGACCCAGTACTTC | . | TRBJ2-5 | . | TRBV27
CASRGDRALNNEQFF | TGTGCCAGTCGGGGGGATCGGGCACTTAACAATGAGCAGTTCTTC | . | TRBJ2-1 | TRBD2 | TRBV6-5
CASGTGGRSYNEQFF | TGTGCCAGCGGGACAGGGGGACGTTCCTACAATGAGCAGTTCTTC | few | TRBJ2-1 | TRBD1 | TRBV6-5
CASSGQLNTEAFF | TGTGCCAGCAGCGGACAGTTGAACACTGAAGCTTTCTTT | . | TRBJ1-1 | . | TRBV9
CASSYGQNYGYTF | TGTGCCAGCAGTTATGGACAGAACTATGGCTACACCTTC | . | TRBJ1-2 | . | TRBV6-5
CASSMVFQIMNTEAFF | TGTGCCAGTAGTATGGTTTTCCAGATCATGAACACTGAAGCTTTCTTT | . | TRBJ1-1 | . | TRBV19
CASSLWELQETQYF | TGTGCCAGCAGCTTATGGGAGCTCCAAGAGACCCAGTACTTC | . | TRBJ2-5 | . | TRBV7-9
CASSMGGWDEKLFF | TGTGCCAGCAGTATGGGGGGGTGGGATGAAAAACTGTTTTTT | . | TRBJ1-4 | . | TRBV27
CASSEASGKVPYPETQYF | TGTGCCAGCAGTGAAGCTTCGGGGAAAGTGCCATATCCGGAGACCCAGTACTTC | . | TRBJ2-5 | . | TRBV6-1
CASSTGTGETNEKLFF | TGTGCCAGTAGTACCGGGACAGGGGAGACTAATGAAAAACTGTTTTTT | . | TRBJ1-4 | TRBD1 | TRBV19
CASRRTGTSTDTQYF | TGTGCCAGCAGAAGGACAGGTACCAGCACAGATACGCAGTATTTT | once | TRBJ2-3 | TRBD1 | TRBV6-5
CASSLTSRLYEQYF | TGTGCCAGCAGCTTGACTAGTAGACTCTACGAGCAGTACTTC | . | TRBJ2-7 | . | TRBV5-6
CASSPGQGRTGELFF | TGCGCCAGCAGCCCGGGACAGGGACGGACCGGGGAGCTGTTTTTT | once | TRBJ2-2 | TRBD1 | TRBV5-1
CASSPGQGGYEQYF | TGTGCCAGCAGTCCCGGACAGGGGGGGTACGAGCAGTACTTC | . | TRBJ2-7 | TRBD1 | TRBV28
CASSQDSPGLAGGSDEQFF | TGCGCCAGCAGCCAAGATTCCCCGGGACTAGCGGGAGGATCGGATGAGCAGTTCTTC | . | TRBJ2-1 | TRBD2 | TRBV4-1
CTSSQELGASGQSSYNEQFF | TGCACCAGCAGCCAAGAATTAGGGGCTAGCGGGCAGAGCTCCTACAATGAGCAGTTCTTC | . | TRBJ2-1 | . | TRBV1
CASSGRGLGYTF | TGTGCCAGTAGTGGCAGGGGGTTGGGCTACACCTTC | . | TRBJ1-2 | TRBD1 | TRBV19
CASSILQGSEQYF | TGTGCCAGCAGCATATTACAGGGTAGCGAGCAGTACTTC | few | TRBJ2-7 | . | TRBV9
CASSSSWSGRTDTQYF | TGTGCCAGCAGTTCTTCTTGGAGCGGGAGGACAGATACGCAGTATTTT | . | TRBJ2-3 | TRBD2 | TRBV28
CASSYLSGTSNYEQYF | TGTGCCAGCAGTTACTTAAGCGGGACGTCCAACTACGAGCAGTACTTC | . | TRBJ2-7 | TRBD2 | TRBV6-5
CASSSTSGSHEQFF | TGCGCCAGCAGCTCGACTAGCGGGAGCCATGAGCAGTTCTTC | . | TRBJ2-1 | TRBD2 | TRBV5-1
CASSSGGSVQPQHF | TGTGCCAGCAGCTCCGGCGGATCGGTTCAGCCCCAGCATTTT | . | TRBJ1-5 | . | TRBV7-8
CASSLRGSETQYF | TGTGCCAGCAGTTTGAGGGGGTCGGAGACCCAGTACTTC | . | TRBJ2-5 | . | TRBV28
CASSLGGGHNEQFF | TGCGCCAGCAGCTTGGGCGGGGGACACAATGAGCAGTTCTTC | . | TRBJ2-1 | TRBD2 | TRBV5-1
CASSLIGQVNEKLFF | TGCGCCAGCAGCTTGATTGGACAGGTTAATGAAAAACTGTTTTTT | few | TRBJ1-4 | TRBD1 | TRBV5-1
CSVDPRDKGYTF | TGCAGCGTTGATCCCAGGGATAAGGGCTACACCTTC | . | TRBJ1-2 | . | TRBV29-1
CASSQGTFLYF | TGTGCCAGCAGCCAGGGGACATTTTTGTATTTT | . | TRBJ2-3 | . | TRBV7-2
CASSVYGGSYNEQFF | TGTGCCAGTAGTGTCTATGGCGGGAGTTACAATGAGCAGTTCTTC | . | TRBJ2-1 | TRBD2 | TRBV19
CASSPHIGQGVLSYEQYF | TGTGCCAGCAGTCCACACATAGGACAGGGGGTGCTCTCCTACGAGCAGTACTTC | . | TRBJ2-7 | TRBD1 | TRBV28
CASSIGEGYNQPQHF | TGTGCCAGCAGTATCGGGGAGGGTTACAATCAGCCCCAGCATTTT | . | TRBJ1-5 | . | TRBV6-4
CASSRQGAKPQHF | TGTGCCAGCAGTCGCCAGGGGGCGAAGCCCCAGCATTTT | . | TRBJ1-5 | TRBD1 | TRBV28
CAWSIGSGGEKLFF | TGTGCCTGGAGTATAGGCTCGGGAGGTGAAAAACTGTTTTTT | . | TRBJ1-4 | . | TRBV30
CASSLQGTGELFF | TGTGCCAGCAGCCTACAGGGAACCGGGGAGCTGTTTTTT | . | TRBJ2-2 | . | TRBV14
CASSIAPSPQHF | TGTGCCAGTAGTATAGCCCCCTCGCCCCAGCATTTT | . | TRBJ1-5 | . | TRBV19
CASSSGQLFSYEQYF | TGCGCCAGCAGCTCGGGACAGCTTTTCTCCTACGAGCAGTACTTC | . | TRBJ2-7 | TRBD1 | TRBV5-1
CAWSQGLTTYSNQPQHF | TGTGCCTGGAGTCAGGGGCTAACTACTTATAGCAATCAGCCCCAGCATTTT | . | TRBJ1-5 | . | TRBV30
CASKTESLLGEQYF | TGTGCCAGCAAAACGGAGTCCTTGTTGGGCGAGCAGTACTTC | . | TRBJ2-7 | . | TRBV28
CSVEDQGRGSEKLFF | TGCAGCGTTGAAGATCAAGGCAGGGGGAGTGAAAAACTGTTTTTT | once | TRBJ1-4 | TRBD1 | TRBV29-1
CASSFLRGSQKPQHF | TGTGCCAGCAGTTTTTTGCGCGGGTCCCAGAAGCCCCAGCATTTT | . | TRBJ1-5 | . | TRBV28
CASSFSSSYNEQFF | TGTGCCAGCAGTTTTTCCAGTTCCTACAATGAGCAGTTCTTC | . | TRBJ2-1 | . | TRBV28
CASSESRNTEAFF | TGCGCCAGCAGTGAGTCTCGGAACACTGAAGCTTTCTTT | once | TRBJ1-1 | . | TRBV10-1
CASTGTSNSYEQYF | TGTGCCTCGACCGGGACTAGCAACTCCTACGAGCAGTACTTC | once | TRBJ2-7 | TRBD2 | TRBV10-3
CASSPLGGRAMNEQFF | TGTGCCAGCAGCCCATTGGGCGGGAGGGCCATGAATGAGCAGTTCTTC | . | TRBJ2-1 | TRBD2 | TRBV7-7
CASSDILTMNTEAFF | TGTGCCAGCAGTGACATACTGACTATGAACACTGAAGCTTTCTTT | . | TRBJ1-1 | . | TRBV27
CASSLRDRANTGELFF | TGTGCCAGCAGCCTGAGGGACAGGGCCAACACCGGGGAGCTGTTTTTT | . | TRBJ2-2 | TRBD1 | TRBV28
CASKEGELGNTIYF | TGCGCCAGCAAGGAGGGCGAACTTGGAAACACCATATATTTT | . | TRBJ1-3 | . | TRBV5-1
CASSPNFYNEQFF | TGTGCCAGCAGCCCAAATTTCTACAATGAGCAGTTCTTC | . | TRBJ2-1 | . | TRBV6-5
CATSRGLGETQYF | TGTGCCACCAGCAGGGGGCTAGGGGAGACCCAGTACTTC | . | TRBJ2-5 | . | TRBV15